What follows are 24 T cell receptor beta chains derived from one specimen sequenced in a study of blood T cells in healthy people across ages. Using a J-beta primer mix together with a sample-barcoded 5' primer, a second PCR was run for roughly 6 to 11 cycles. TCRdb called the 5' RACE reads again in MiXCR, with one record for every CDR3 protein. The sample lists about 800,000 distinct CDR3 sequences; more than 45% were seen once. Sequencing input: blood. These receptors were obtained from a young man in good health.

The V gene is TRBV20-1, the J gene TRBJ2-7, with a weak D call TRBD1 (6 bases). The CDR3 has 13 residues. Trimming removed 4 bases at V and 1 base at J, with 11 bases between. The germline V gene encodes CDR1 DFQATT and CDR2 SNEGSKA (reference sequence). This CDR3 is CSAKEQGSYEQYF. The CDR3 DNA reads as TGCAGTGCTAAAGAACAGGGATCCTACGAGCAGTACTTC.

As regards this clonotype: The junction does not match germline at one end; this may be a read error. The chain recombines TRBV10-3 with TRBJ2-1; TRBD2 is a possible D gene (6 bases). Germline V gene sequence: CDR1 ENHRY, CDR2 SYGVKD. This CDR3 spans 12 amino acids. The CDR3 loop reads CAIGEAAGEQFF. The CDR3 bases are TGTGCCATCGGTGAGGCAGCGGGTGAGCAGTTCTTC.

V usage is TRBV29-1 and J usage is TRBJ2-7; possibly TRBD1 for D (5 bases). The V end was cut by 2 bases, the J end by 3 bases, with 8 bases between. The germline V gene has CDR1 SQVTM and CDR2 ANQGSEA. The CDR3 contains 12 residues. The CDR3 bases are TGCAGCGTTGAATACGACAGCTACGAGCAGTACTTC. It codes for CSVEYDSYEQYF.

The chain is built from TRBV18 and TRBJ2-5; 10 positions agree with TRBD2. Germline assignment: CDR1 KGHSH and CDR2 LQKENI. The CDR3 runs to 15 residues. V shed 2 bases, J shed 1 base, and the junction held 1 base outside the gene matches. The CDR3 sequence: CASSPWTSGQETQYF. DNA of the CDR3: TGTGCCAGCTCACCATGGACTAGCGGCCAAGAGACCCAGTACTTC.

The CDR3 bases are TGTGCCAGCAGTTACTCGACTCTAGGCGGTTACGAGCAGTACTTC. Translating it yields CASSYSTLGGYEQYF. The chain recombines TRBV6-5 with TRBJ2-7, with D unclear. V lost 0 bases, J lost 4 bases, and 13 bases lay in between. Germline CDR1 and CDR2: MNHEY and SVGAGI. This CDR3 comprises 15 residues.

This clonotype has just a few counts. The chain has TRBV4-2 and TRBJ2-5, with TRBD1 matching over 7 bases. The V gene's germline CDR1 is LGHNA and CDR2 YNFKEQ. V lost 2 bases to trimming and J lost 1 base; unmatched junction nucleotides: 4. CDR3 size: 15 residues. CDR3: CASSQTGTAQETQYF. CDR3 nucleotides: TGTGCCAGCAGCCAAACCGGGACAGCCCAAGAGACCCAGTACTTC.

This clonotype was counted between two and nine times. The rearrangement uses TRBV7-2 and TRBJ1-1; no clear D gene. CDR3 length equals 14 residues. The germline CDR1 and CDR2 sequences are SGHTA and FQGNSA. V was shortened by 3 bases and J by 1 base, with 9 bases between the two germline ends. In nucleotides, the CDR3 is TGTGCCAGCAGCTTGACCGGGCCGAACACTGAAGCTTTCTTT. The encoded protein is CASSLTGPNTEAFF.

This clonotype was seen once. The chain recombines TRBV7-9 with TRBJ1-2; D remains unclear. CDR1 and CDR2 (germline): SEHNR, FQNEAQ (reference sequence). V was clipped by 3 bases and J by 4 bases, with 9 bases between them. The CDR3 has 13 residues. The CDR3 protein is CASSLLQPYGYTF. As DNA, the CDR3 is TGTGCCAGCAGCTTGCTACAGCCCTATGGCTACACCTTC.

This clonotype was counted a few times. The J gene is TRBJ2-7, the V gene TRBV5-6; no reliable D call. Germline CDR1 is SGHDT and CDR2 is YYEEEE. Trimming shortened V by 1 base and J by 6 bases, and 14 bases separated the two germline ends. The CDR3 is 14 amino acids. The CDR3 loop is CASSLPGQAGEQYF. The CDR3 nucleotides are TGTGCCAGCAGCTTGCCCGGTCAGGCCGGCGAGCAGTACTTC.

This clonotype has more than one count but fewer than ten. The chain joins TRBV29-1 to TRBJ2-1; TRBD1 might be the D (5 bases). Germline V gene sequence: CDR1 SQVTM, CDR2 ANQGSEA. The CDR3 totals 16 residues. Trimming stripped 7 bases from V and 0 bases from J, with 19 bases between. The CDR3 nucleotides read TGCAGCGCCCCATCGTCAGGGCTGAGCTCCTACAATGAGCAGTTCTTC. Encoded protein: CSAPSSGLSSYNEQFF.

The chain's CDR3 is CSVDNRNGYTF. The CDR3 nucleotides read TGCAGCGTTGATAACCGGAATGGCTACACCTTC. The chain carries TRBV29-1 and TRBJ1-2; no firm D call. The CDR3 is 11 amino acids. Germline V lookup: CDR1 SQVTM, CDR2 ANQGSEA. Trimming removed 3 bases at V and 6 bases at J, with 8 bases between.

The V call is TRBV7-3, the J call TRBJ2-3, with D perhaps assigned TRBD1 or TRBD2 (5 bases each). Trimming pared 5 bases from V and 2 bases from J, leaving 17 bases between. The CDR3 contains 16 residues. Germline V lookup: CDR1 SGHTA, CDR2 FQGTGA. The CDR3 reads CASSPGTDINTDTQYF. DNA of the CDR3: TGTGCCAGCAGCCCTGGGACGGATATTAACACAGATACGCAGTATTTT.

This chain joins TRBV10-3 and TRBJ2-6, with a weak D call TRBD1 (5 bases). The CDR3 runs 17 residues. V shed 4 bases and J shed 1 base, with 14 bases lying between them. Germline V gene lookup returns CDR1 ENHRY and CDR2 SYGVKD. DNA of the CDR3: TGTGCCATCAGTGGCCAGGGTGCGGCTTCTGGGGCCAACGTCCTGACTTTC. Encoded protein: CAISGQGAASGANVLTF.

V is TRBV7-2 and J is TRBJ1-1, with TRBD1 as a possible D gene (6 bases). Germline CDR1 is SGHTA and CDR2 is FQGNSA. This CDR3 is 14 amino acids long. The V end lost 4 bases, the J end lost 1 base, and 10 bases lay between the germline ends. DNA for the CDR3: TGTGCCAGCAGCTGGTGGACAGCGAACACTGAAGCTTTCTTT. Translated: CASSWWTANTEAFF.

The V gene is TRBV12-3 or TRBV12-4, the J gene TRBJ2-1; D might be TRBD1 (5 bases). V lost 0 bases to trimming and J lost 9 bases, with 12 bases between them. The CDR3 runs to 14 residues. The DNA for the CDR3 is TGTGCCAGCAGTTTAGCGGGGCGATCTAGTGAGCAGTTCTTC. This codes for CASSLAGRSSEQFF.

In the case of this clonotype: An end of the junction does not agree with germline; a read error may underlie this. The rearrangement uses TRBV16 and TRBJ2-7; 8 bases map to TRBD2. The CDR3 extends over 17 amino acids. The germline gives CDR1 KGHSY, CDR2 FQNENV. The chain's CDR3 is CANSLNVPTSASYEQYF. The CDR3 nucleotides are TGTGCCAACAGCCTCAACGTACCGACTAGCGCATCCTACGAGCAGTACTTC.

As concerns this clonotype: One junction end disagrees with the germline gene, perhaps due to a read error. The genes are TRBV7-2 and TRBJ1-2, with D unclear. CDR3 length equals 14 residues. Germline V lookup: CDR1 SGHTA, CDR2 FQGNSA. The CDR3 DNA sequence: TGTGCCGGCAGCTTAGGTAGTCATAGTAATGGCTACACCTTC. Its protein is CAGSLGSHSNGYTF. The whole variable domain, filled in from reference TRBV7-2 and TRBJ1-2, reads GAGVSQSPSNKVTEKGKDVELRCDPISGHTALYWYRQSLGQGLEFLIYFQGNSAPDKSGLPSDRFSAERTGGSVSTLTIQRTQQEDSAVYLCAGSLGSHSNGYTFGSGTRLTVV.

The chain employs TRBV29-1 and TRBJ1-1; 7 nucleotides match TRBD1. CDR1 is SQVTM, CDR2 ANQGSEA, per germline. V lost 4 bases and J lost 5; bases outside the gene matches: 13. CDR3 size: 15 residues. The CDR3 nucleotides are TGCAGCGTTGGGGAGACAGGGAGATTTGGAACTGAAGCTTTCTTT. This codes for CSVGETGRFGTEAFF.

This chain connects TRBV3-1 to TRBJ2-1; possibly TRBD1 or TRBD2 for D (5 bases each). V lost 7 bases, J lost 4 bases, and 17 bases lay in between. The CDR3 spans 15 residues. The V gene's germline CDR1 is LGHDT and CDR2 YNNKEL (reference sequence). CDR3: CASTATERTYNEQFF. CDR3 nucleotide sequence: TGTGCCAGCACCGCGACTGAGCGGACATACAATGAGCAGTTCTTC.

V and J are TRBV12-3 or TRBV12-4 and TRBJ1-6, with TRBD1 matching over 7 bases. The junction had 12 bases not matched to a gene; V was cut back by 5 bases and J by 8 bases. This CDR3 is 16 amino acids long. The CDR3 reads CASSPLTGIGDSPLHF. CDR3 nucleotides: TGTGCCAGCAGTCCTCTGACAGGGATCGGAGATTCACCCCTCCACTTT.

The genes are TRBV7-2 and TRBJ1-2, with no clear D. CDR1 is SGHTA, CDR2 FQGNSA, per germline. The CDR3 consists of 14 residues. The V gene lost 1 base and the J gene lost 2 bases, with 8 bases spanning the gap. CDR3: CASSLGAANYGYTF. CDR3 nucleotides: TGTGCCAGCAGCTTAGGGGCGGCCAACTATGGCTACACCTTC.

This chain uses TRBV18 with TRBJ2-1; D gene ambiguous. This CDR3 is 12 amino acids long. Trimming left V 2 bases short and J 6 bases short, with 5 bases between. Germline assignment: CDR1 KGHSH and CDR2 LQKENI. The chain's CDR3 is CASSPLSNEQFF. Written as DNA, the CDR3 is TGTGCCAGCTCACCATTGAGCAATGAGCAGTTCTTC.

The genes are TRBV7-2 and TRBJ2-7; 8 nucleotides align to TRBD1. Germline V lookup: CDR1 SGHTA, CDR2 FQGNSA. The CDR3 length is 16 residues. The junction had 16 bases not matched to a gene; V was cut back by 7 bases and J by 5 bases. The CDR3 here is CASNRGFGLSSDEQYF. The CDR3, as DNA: TGTGCCAGCAACAGGGGGTTCGGCCTTTCAAGCGACGAGCAGTACTTC.

A few counts support this clonotype. The J gene is TRBJ1-2, the V gene TRBV20-1, with D perhaps TRBD1 (5 bases). Germline V gene data show CDR1 as DFQATT and CDR2 as SNEGSKA (reference sequence). The CDR3 is 14 amino acids. Trimming pared 7 bases from V and 2 bases from J, leaving 17 bases between. The CDR3 DNA reads TGCAGTGGACCTCAACATGGGGCCAACTATGGCTACACCTTC. This translates into CSGPQHGANYGYTF.